The sequence of this T cell receptor (beta chain) was determined in a study of OX40 agonist ivuxolimab in advanced cancers. Turning to the study itself: Hepatocellular carcinoma, melanoma, renal cell or head and neck cancer occurred in dose-escalation patients. Age averaged around 54 years (range 23 to 79), and roughly 80% were male.

Notes on the study in general: Among some nonresponders, normalized T-cell clonal expansion was also low. There were, on average, more expanded clones in CD8+ T cells than in CD4+.

Produced via immunoSEQ multiplex PCR; TCRdb's table is partial and in-frame only. In the table there are about 99,000 clones, approximately 95% of which are singletons. Germline assignment: CDR1 KGHSH and CDR2 LQKENI. The J segment lost 0 bases and the V segment lost 2 bases, leaving 10 bases of the junction unmatched. CDR3 length: 19 amino acids. To note about this clone: What it recognizes is unknown.

J is TRBJ2-2 and V is TRBV18, with TRBD2 matching over 9 bases. This TCR derives from an adult with an advanced solid tumor such as melanoma, head and neck, liver or kidney cancer. The sample was CD4+ or CD8+ T cells sorted from blood, taken in a trial of the OX40 agonist ivuxolimab. The CDR3 sequence: CASSPGGLAQSTNTGELFF. The CDR3 DNA sequence: TGTGCCAGCTCACCAGGAGGACTAGCGCAATCTACGAACACCGGGGAGCTGTTTTTT. Full variable domain (remainder filled in from reference TRBV18 and TRBJ2-2): NAGVMQNPRHLVRRRGQEARLRCSPMKGHSHVYWYRQLPEEGLKFMVYLQKENIIDESGMPKERFSAEFPKEGPSILRIQQVVRGDSAAYFCASSPGGLAQSTNTGELFFGEGSRLTVL.